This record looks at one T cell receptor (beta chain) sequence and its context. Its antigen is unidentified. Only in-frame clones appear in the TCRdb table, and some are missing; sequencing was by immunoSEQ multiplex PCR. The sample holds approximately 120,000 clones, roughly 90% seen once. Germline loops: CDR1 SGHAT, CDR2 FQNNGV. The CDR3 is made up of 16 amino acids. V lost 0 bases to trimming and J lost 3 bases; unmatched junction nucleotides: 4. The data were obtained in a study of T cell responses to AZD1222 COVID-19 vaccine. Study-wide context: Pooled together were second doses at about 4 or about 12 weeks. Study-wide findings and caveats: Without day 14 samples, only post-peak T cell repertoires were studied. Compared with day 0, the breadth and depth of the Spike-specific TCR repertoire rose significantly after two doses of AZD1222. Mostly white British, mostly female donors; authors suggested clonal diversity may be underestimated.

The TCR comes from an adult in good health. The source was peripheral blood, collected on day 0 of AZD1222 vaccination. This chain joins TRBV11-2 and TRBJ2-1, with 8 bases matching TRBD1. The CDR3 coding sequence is TGTGCCAGCAGCTTAGAAGGGACAGGCAACTACAATGAGCAGTTCTTC. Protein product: CASSLEGTGNYNEQFF.